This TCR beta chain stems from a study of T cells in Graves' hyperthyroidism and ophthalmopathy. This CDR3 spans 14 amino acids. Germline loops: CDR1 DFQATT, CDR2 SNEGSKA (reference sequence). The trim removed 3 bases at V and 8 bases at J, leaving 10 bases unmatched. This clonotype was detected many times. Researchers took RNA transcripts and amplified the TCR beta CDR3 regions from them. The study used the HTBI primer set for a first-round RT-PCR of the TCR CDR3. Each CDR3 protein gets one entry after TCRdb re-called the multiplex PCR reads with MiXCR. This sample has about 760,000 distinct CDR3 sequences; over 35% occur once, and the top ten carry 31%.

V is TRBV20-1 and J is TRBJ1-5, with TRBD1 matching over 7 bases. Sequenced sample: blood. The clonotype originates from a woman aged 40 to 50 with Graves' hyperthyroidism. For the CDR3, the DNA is TGCAGTGCTAGGGGACAGATCCCCGGGGAGCCCCAGCATTTT. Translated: CSARGQIPGEPQHF.